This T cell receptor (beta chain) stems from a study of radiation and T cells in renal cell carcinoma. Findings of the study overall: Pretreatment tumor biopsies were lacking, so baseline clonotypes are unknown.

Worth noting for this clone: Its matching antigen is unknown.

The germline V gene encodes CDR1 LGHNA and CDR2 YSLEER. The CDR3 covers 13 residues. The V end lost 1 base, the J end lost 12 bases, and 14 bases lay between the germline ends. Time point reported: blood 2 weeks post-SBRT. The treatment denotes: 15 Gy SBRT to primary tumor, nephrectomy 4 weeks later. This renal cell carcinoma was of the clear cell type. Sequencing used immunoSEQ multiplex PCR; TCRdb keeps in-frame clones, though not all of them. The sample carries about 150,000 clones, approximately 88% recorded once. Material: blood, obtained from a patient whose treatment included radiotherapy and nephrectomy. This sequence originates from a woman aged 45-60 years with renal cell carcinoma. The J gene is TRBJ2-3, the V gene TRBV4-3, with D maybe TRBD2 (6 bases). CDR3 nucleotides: TGCGCCAGCAGCCAAGTAACGGGCGGGACTCAGTATTTT. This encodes CASSQVTGGTQYF.